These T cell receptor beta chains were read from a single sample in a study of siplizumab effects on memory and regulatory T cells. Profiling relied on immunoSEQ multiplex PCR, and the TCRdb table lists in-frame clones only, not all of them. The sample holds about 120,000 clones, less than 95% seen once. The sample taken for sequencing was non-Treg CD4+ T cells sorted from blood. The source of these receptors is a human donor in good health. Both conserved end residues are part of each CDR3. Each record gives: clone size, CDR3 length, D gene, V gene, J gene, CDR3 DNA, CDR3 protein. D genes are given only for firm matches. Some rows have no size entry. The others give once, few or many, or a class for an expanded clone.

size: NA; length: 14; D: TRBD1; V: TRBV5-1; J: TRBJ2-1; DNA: TGCGCCAGCAGCTCACAGGGGGGATACAATGAGCAGTTCTTC; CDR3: CASSSQGGYNEQFF
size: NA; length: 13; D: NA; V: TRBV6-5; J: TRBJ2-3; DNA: TGTGCCAGCAGGCGGGGGACAACAGATACGCAGTATTTT; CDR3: CASRRGTTDTQYF
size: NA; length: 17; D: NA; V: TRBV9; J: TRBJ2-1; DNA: TGTGCCAGCAGCGGCCGACGTTTCGCGACCACCTACAATGAGCAGTTCTTC; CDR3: CASSGRRFATTYNEQFF
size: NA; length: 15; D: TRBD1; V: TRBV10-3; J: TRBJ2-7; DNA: TGTGCCATCAGCCGACAGGGCGGCGGTACCTACGAGCAGTACTTC; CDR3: CAISRQGGGTYEQYF
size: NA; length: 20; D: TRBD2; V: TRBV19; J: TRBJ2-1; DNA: TGTGCCAGTAGTATTTCGACAACCGGGACTAGCGGGAGAAATGGTTATGAGCAGTTCTTC; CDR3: CASSISTTGTSGRNGYEQFF
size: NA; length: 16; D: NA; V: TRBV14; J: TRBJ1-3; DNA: TGTGCCAGCAGCCAAGATTTGGGGGCAAGGGGAAACACCATATATTTT; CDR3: CASSQDLGARGNTIYF
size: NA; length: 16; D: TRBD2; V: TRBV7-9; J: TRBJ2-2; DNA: TGTGCCAGCGGGGGACTAGCGGGAGAGAACACCGGGGAGCTGTTTTTT; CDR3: CASGGLAGENTGELFF
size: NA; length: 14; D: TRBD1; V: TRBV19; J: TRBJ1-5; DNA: TGTGCCAGTAGGAGACAGGGGGACAATCAGCCCCAGCATTTT; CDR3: CASRRQGDNQPQHF
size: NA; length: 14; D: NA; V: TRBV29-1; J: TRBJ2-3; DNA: TGCAGCGTTGAGGAGCGGAGGAGCACAGATACGCAGTATTTT; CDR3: CSVEERRSTDTQYF
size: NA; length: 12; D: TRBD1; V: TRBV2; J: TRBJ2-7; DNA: TGTGCCAGCGCGGGACAGGCCTACGAGCAGTACTTC; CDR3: CASAGQAYEQYF
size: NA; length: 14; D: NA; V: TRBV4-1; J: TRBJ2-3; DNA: TGCGCCAGCAGCCAACCAAGGGTCACAGATACGCAGTATTTT; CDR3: CASSQPRVTDTQYF
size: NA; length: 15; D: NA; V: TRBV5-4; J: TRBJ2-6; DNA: TGTGCCAGCAGCTACTCGGTCTCTGGGGCCAACGTCCTGACTTTC; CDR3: CASSYSVSGANVLTF
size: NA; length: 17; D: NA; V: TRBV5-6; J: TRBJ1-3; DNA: TGTGCCAGCAGCTTAAATGCGTCGAGAACGGTTGGAAACACCATATATTTT; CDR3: CASSLNASRTVGNTIYF
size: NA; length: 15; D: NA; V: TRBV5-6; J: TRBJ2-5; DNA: TGTGCCAGCAGCTTTAATTGGGAGAGCCAAGAGACCCAGTACTTC; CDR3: CASSFNWESQETQYF
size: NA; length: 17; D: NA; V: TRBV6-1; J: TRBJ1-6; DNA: TGTGCCAGCAGTGTACAGGGAACCAGCTCCTATAATTCACCCCTCCACTTT; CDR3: CASSVQGTSSYNSPLHF
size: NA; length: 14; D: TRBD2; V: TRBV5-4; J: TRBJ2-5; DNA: TGTGCCAGCAGCTTAGCGGGGTACCAAGAGACCCAGTACTTC; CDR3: CASSLAGYQETQYF
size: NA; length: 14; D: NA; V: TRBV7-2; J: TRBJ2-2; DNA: TGTGCCAGCAGCTGGCAGGAGAACACCGGGGAGCTGTTTTTT; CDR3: CASSWQENTGELFF
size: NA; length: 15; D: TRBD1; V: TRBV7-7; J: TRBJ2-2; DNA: TGTGCCAGCAGCTCGGGGACAGGGGCCCCCGGGGAGCTGTTTTTT; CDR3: CASSSGTGAPGELFF
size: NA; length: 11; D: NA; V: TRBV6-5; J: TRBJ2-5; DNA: TGTGCCAGCAGTACAAGAGGGACCCAGTACTTC; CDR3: CASSTRGTQYF
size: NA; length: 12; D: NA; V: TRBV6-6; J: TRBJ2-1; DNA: TGTGCCGTAGGGGGAGCCGAATTGGGGCAGTTCTTC; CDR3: CAVGGAELGQFF
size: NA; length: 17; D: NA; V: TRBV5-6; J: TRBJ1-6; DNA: TGTGCCAGCAGGGATTGGGAGGGAGCGCACGGTAATTCACCCCTCCACTTT; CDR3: CASRDWEGAHGNSPLHF
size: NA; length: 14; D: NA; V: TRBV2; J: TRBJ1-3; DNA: TGTGCCAGCAGTACCACCAACAGGGATACCACCATATATTTT; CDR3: CASSTTNRDTTIYF
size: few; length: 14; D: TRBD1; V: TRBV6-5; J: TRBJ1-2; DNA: TGTGCCAGCAGAAGGACAGGAGGGGACTATGGCTACACCTTC; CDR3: CASRRTGGDYGYTF
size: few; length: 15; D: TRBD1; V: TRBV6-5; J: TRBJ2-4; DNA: TGTGCCAGCAGCTCGCCGGGACAGGGGAAAAACATTCAGTACTTC; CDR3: CASSSPGQGKNIQYF
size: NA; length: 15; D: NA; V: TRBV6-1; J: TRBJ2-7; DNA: TGTGCCAGCAGTCCCCTTGACAGAGGGGGTTACGAGCAGTACTTC; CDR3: CASSPLDRGGYEQYF
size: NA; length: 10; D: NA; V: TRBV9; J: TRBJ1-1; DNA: TGTGCCAGCGGGGGGACTGAAGCTTTCTTT; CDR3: CASGGTEAFF
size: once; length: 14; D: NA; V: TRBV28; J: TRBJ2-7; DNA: TGTGCCAGCAGCTTAGGGCGAAATGGCTACGAGCAGTACTTC; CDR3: CASSLGRNGYEQYF
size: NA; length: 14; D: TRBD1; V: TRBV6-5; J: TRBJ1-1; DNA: TGTGCCAGCACCAGAGGACAGGGGAGCACTGAAGCTTTCTTT; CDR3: CASTRGQGSTEAFF
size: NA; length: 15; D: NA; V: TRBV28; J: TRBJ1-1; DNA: TGTGCCAGCAGCATACAAGGGTATACGGGCACTGAAGCTTTCTTT; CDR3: CASSIQGYTGTEAFF
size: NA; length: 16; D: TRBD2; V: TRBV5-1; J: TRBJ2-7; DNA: TGCGCCAGCAGCTGGCCCCTAGCGGGAAAATCCTACGAGCAGTACTTC; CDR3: CASSWPLAGKSYEQYF
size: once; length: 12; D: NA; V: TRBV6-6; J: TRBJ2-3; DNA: TGTGCCAGCAGTTCCTTTTCGGATACGCAGTATTTT; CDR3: CASSSFSDTQYF
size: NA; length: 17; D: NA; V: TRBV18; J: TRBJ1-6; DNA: TGTGCCAGCTCACCGGGTGACCGGAGCTCCTATAATTCACCCCTCCACTTT; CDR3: CASSPGDRSSYNSPLHF
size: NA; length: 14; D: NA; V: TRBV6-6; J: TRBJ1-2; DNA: TGTGCCAGCAGTTACTCGAACCAGGGCCATGGCTACACCTTC; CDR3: CASSYSNQGHGYTF